This T cell receptor (beta chain) was obtained from a study of OX40 agonist ivuxolimab in advanced cancers. The study's findings and limits: Clonal expansion was seen in CD4+ and CD8+ blood T cells by week 6 at 0.1 to 3.0 mg/kg. It was also the case that some nonresponders had low normalized T-cell clonal expansion. With doses of 0.1-3.0 mg/kg, partial responders showed among the lowest clonal expansion.

CDR3 size: 16 residues. V was pared by 3 bases and J by 2 bases, with 7 bases of the junction left unmatched. Germline CDR1 is SGHRS and CDR2 is YFSETQ. A remark on this clone: What it binds is not known.

Sequenced by immunoSEQ multiplex PCR; TCRdb stores in-frame clones only, minus some. The sample records 60,000 to 75,000 clones, around nine tenths being singletons. The chain links TRBV5-1 to TRBJ1-3, with 8 bases lining up with TRBD1. The specimen was CD4+ or CD8+ T cells sorted from blood, collected in a trial of the OX40 agonist ivuxolimab. The source is an adult with an advanced solid tumor such as melanoma, head and neck, liver or kidney cancer. CDR3 residues: CASSSGAQGAGNTIYF. In nucleotides, the CDR3 is TGCGCCAGCAGCTCAGGAGCACAGGGGGCTGGAAACACCATATATTTT.